This TCR beta chain appears in the sequencing data of a study of beta chain features in type 1 diabetes. At the level of the study: Age, gender, cell numbers and subset yield matched between patients and controls.

Whole-study findings and limits: Type 1 diabetes patients showed fewer insertions and more deletions at VDJ junctions. When Type 1 diabetes patients were examined, their TCRB CDR3s proved moderately but significantly shorter in all four CD4+ subsets. Reads derived from cDNA could over-represent cells showing high TCR expression.

Cells sorted by CD45RO/CCR7/CD25/CD127/CD95/CD27 comprised CD4+ naive, central memory, regulatory and stem cell-like memory cells. Worth noting for this clone: Its matching antigen is unknown.

V lost 8 bases, J lost 8 bases, and 15 bases lay in between. Germline CDR1 SNHLY, CDR2 FYNNEI. The CDR3 is made up of 12 amino acids. Sequencing targeted expressed TCRB transcripts, as all isolated RNA had been reverse transcribed. The method was immunoSEQ multiplex PCR; TCRdb's version includes in-frame clones alone and lacks a portion of them. Of a few hundred thousand clones detected, around 13% appear once; the ten largest clones hold approximately 0.01%. The clonotype was recovered from a woman younger than 35 with type 1 diabetes. Material for sequencing was naive CD4+ T cells from blood. V gene TRBV2 combines with J gene TRBJ1-2; TRBD1 might be the D (6 bases). In DNA form, the CDR3 reads TGTGCCAGCGGACCCAGGGGCCGGGGCTACACCTTC. Protein: CASGPRGRGYTF. The variable domain in full, completed from reference TRBV2 and TRBJ1-2, reads EPEVTQTPSHQVTQMGQEVILRCVPISNHLYFYWYRQILGQKVEFLVSFYNNEISEKSEIFDDQFSVERPDGSNFTLKIRSTKLEDSAMYFCASGPRGRGYTFGSGTRLTVV.